Listed below are T cell receptor beta chains from one sample, sequenced in a study of shared T cell receptors in the human thymus. Clones were read by immunoSEQ multiplex PCR, and TCRdb kept only the in-frame ones, dropping some. The table lists 600,000 or so clones, about 87% of them singletons. In addition, the sample was reused for a study of human thymus T cells.

Sequencing was done on a sample of thymocytes. These receptors all stem from a boy under three years old with a congenital heart defect. Each CDR3 is given with its conserved first and last residue. Each record gives: J gene, clone size, CDR3 length, V gene, D gene, CDR3 DNA, CDR3 protein. The D gene is left open where the match is weak. Rows may omit the clone size; those that give it use once, few, many or a size class.

j_gene: TRBJ2-3; abundance: NA; len: 13; v_gene: TRBV6-4; d_gene: NA; CDR3nt: TGTGCCAGCAGTGGTTCCCACTTAGATACGCAGTATTTT; CDR3aa: CASSGSHLDTQYF
j_gene: TRBJ1-1; abundance: once; len: 13; v_gene: TRBV27; d_gene: NA; CDR3nt: TGTGCCAGCAGTTTAGGGGCCAGGGCTGAAGCTTTCTTT; CDR3aa: CASSLGARAEAFF
j_gene: TRBJ1-2; abundance: NA; len: 15; v_gene: TRBV6-5; d_gene: TRBD1; CDR3nt: TGTGCCAGCAGTCACGGGGGGACAGGGAGCTATGGCTACACCTTC; CDR3aa: CASSHGGTGSYGYTF
j_gene: TRBJ1-2; abundance: NA; len: 13; v_gene: TRBV19; d_gene: NA; CDR3nt: TGTGCCAGTAGTCCCGGGGGACACTATGGCTACACCTTC; CDR3aa: CASSPGGHYGYTF
j_gene: TRBJ1-4; abundance: NA; len: 13; v_gene: TRBV7-6; d_gene: NA; CDR3nt: TGTGCCAGTTCTATGGGGCCTAATGAAAAACTGTTTTTT; CDR3aa: CASSMGPNEKLFF
j_gene: TRBJ1-1; abundance: NA; len: 14; v_gene: TRBV9; d_gene: NA; CDR3nt: TGTGCCAGCAGCGTAGGTCCCATGAACACTGAAGCTTTCTTT; CDR3aa: CASSVGPMNTEAFF
j_gene: TRBJ2-3; abundance: NA; len: 14; v_gene: TRBV7-7; d_gene: NA; CDR3nt: TGTGCTAGCAGCTCAGGGGGGAGCACAGATACGCAGTATTTT; CDR3aa: CASSSGGSTDTQYF
j_gene: TRBJ1-1; abundance: few; len: 16; v_gene: TRBV4-1; d_gene: NA; CDR3nt: TGCGCCAGCAGCCAAGATCATGGTGCGGGAAGCACTGAAGCTTTCTTT; CDR3aa: CASSQDHGAGSTEAFF
j_gene: TRBJ2-3; abundance: NA; len: 17; v_gene: TRBV14; d_gene: TRBD2; CDR3nt: TGTGCCAGCAGCCAGGAAGGTGGGAGGGCCCCAACAGATACGCAGTATTTT; CDR3aa: CASSQEGGRAPTDTQYF
j_gene: TRBJ2-1; abundance: NA; len: 16; v_gene: TRBV28; d_gene: NA; CDR3nt: TGTGCCAGCAGAACTCGATGCGTTTCGGGGCGGGAAGAGCAGTTCTTC; CDR3aa: CASRTRCVSGREEQFF
j_gene: TRBJ2-7; abundance: NA; len: 13; v_gene: TRBV30; d_gene: NA; CDR3nt: TGTGCCTGGAGTGTTCCCGACAGCTACGAGCAGTACTTC; CDR3aa: CAWSVPDSYEQYF
j_gene: TRBJ2-2; abundance: once; len: 16; v_gene: TRBV5-1; d_gene: NA; CDR3nt: TGCGCCAGCAGCTGGAGGCGGGCAGGGGACACCGGGGAGCTGTTTTTT; CDR3aa: CASSWRRAGDTGELFF
j_gene: TRBJ1-2; abundance: NA; len: 11; v_gene: TRBV29-1; d_gene: NA; CDR3nt: TGCAGCGTGATGACAGGTGGAGGCTACACCTTC; CDR3aa: CSVMTGGGYTF
j_gene: TRBJ2-7; abundance: few; len: 16; v_gene: TRBV18; d_gene: TRBD1; CDR3nt: TGTGCCAGCTCACCAAACGGGACAGGGCCGGCTTACGAGCAGTACTTC; CDR3aa: CASSPNGTGPAYEQYF
j_gene: TRBJ2-6; abundance: once; len: 18; v_gene: TRBV7-9; d_gene: NA; CDR3nt: TGTGCCAGCAGGGGAGAGATAGAAACGACCTCTGGGGCCAACGTCCTGACTTTC; CDR3aa: CASRGEIETTSGANVLTF
j_gene: TRBJ1-5; abundance: NA; len: 16; v_gene: TRBV27; d_gene: TRBD1; CDR3nt: TGTGCCAGCAGTCCCGGACAGGGGACTAGCAATCAGCCCCAGCATTTT; CDR3aa: CASSPGQGTSNQPQHF
j_gene: TRBJ2-1; abundance: NA; len: 13; v_gene: TRBV6-1; d_gene: TRBD2; CDR3nt: TGTGCCAGCAGTGAAACTAGCGGGGGCGCCAAGTTCTTC; CDR3aa: CASSETSGGAKFF
j_gene: TRBJ2-3; abundance: NA; len: 14; v_gene: TRBV5-1; d_gene: NA; CDR3nt: TGCGCCAGCAGCCCTGAGATAGCGTCAGATACGCAGTATTTT; CDR3aa: CASSPEIASDTQYF
j_gene: TRBJ1-5; abundance: NA; len: 15; v_gene: TRBV6-5; d_gene: NA; CDR3nt: TGTGCCAGCAGTTGCCACCCAGGTTACAATCAGCCCCAGCATTTT; CDR3aa: CASSCHPGYNQPQHF
j_gene: TRBJ1-2; abundance: NA; len: 21; v_gene: TRBV6-7; d_gene: NA; CDR3nt: TGTGCCAGCAGTCAACCACTTTTCTGGGAGTCCAAGGCCTTCTTTCGCTATGGCTACACCTTC; CDR3aa: CASSQPLFWESKAFFRYGYTF
j_gene: TRBJ2-5; abundance: NA; len: 13; v_gene: TRBV2; d_gene: NA; CDR3nt: TGTGCCAGCAGTGGGGGCCAGGGAGGGACCCAGTACTTC; CDR3aa: CASSGGQGGTQYF
j_gene: TRBJ2-7; abundance: NA; len: 13; v_gene: TRBV6-5; d_gene: NA; CDR3nt: TGTGCCAGCAGCAACAGGGACAACTACGAGCAGTACTTC; CDR3aa: CASSNRDNYEQYF
j_gene: TRBJ1-5; abundance: NA; len: 20; v_gene: TRBV4-1; d_gene: TRBD1; CDR3nt: TGCGCCAGCAGCCAACGCAGGTCGGACAGGGGCAAATTTAGCAATCAGCCCCAGCATTTT; CDR3aa: CASSQRRSDRGKFSNQPQHF
j_gene: TRBJ1-4; abundance: few; len: 15; v_gene: TRBV5-8; d_gene: NA; CDR3nt: TGTGCCAGCAGCCCATCCCGGGACTTTAATGAAAAACTGTTTTTT; CDR3aa: CASSPSRDFNEKLFF
j_gene: TRBJ2-7; abundance: NA; len: 12; v_gene: TRBV25-1; d_gene: NA; CDR3nt: TGTGCCAGCAGTTTATACGGCTACGAGCAGTACTTC; CDR3aa: CASSLYGYEQYF
j_gene: TRBJ2-1; abundance: NA; len: 15; v_gene: TRBV29-1; d_gene: NA; CDR3nt: TGCAGCGTTGGGTCGGAGGAGGTCTCCTACAATGAGCAGTTCTTC; CDR3aa: CSVGSEEVSYNEQFF
j_gene: TRBJ1-2; abundance: NA; len: 18; v_gene: TRBV30; d_gene: NA; CDR3nt: TGTGCCTGGAGTGTATCCGGGAGAGGGCAGAGACCTAACTATGGCTACACCTTC; CDR3aa: CAWSVSGRGQRPNYGYTF
j_gene: TRBJ1-2; abundance: NA; len: 14; v_gene: TRBV5-1; d_gene: NA; CDR3nt: TGCGCCAGCAGCAGCCGGGACTCCTTTATAGGCTACACCTTC; CDR3aa: CASSSRDSFIGYTF
j_gene: TRBJ2-1; abundance: NA; len: 15; v_gene: TRBV5-4; d_gene: NA; CDR3nt: TGTGCCAGCAGCTTGGCGCACGGCTGGGGGGATGAGCAGTTCTTC; CDR3aa: CASSLAHGWGDEQFF
j_gene: TRBJ2-7; abundance: NA; len: 17; v_gene: TRBV6-1; d_gene: NA; CDR3nt: TGTGCCAGCAGTGAACGCGCCACTGAGGGGGACATATACGAGCAGTACTTC; CDR3aa: CASSERATEGDIYEQYF
j_gene: TRBJ2-2; abundance: NA; len: 12; v_gene: TRBV5-1; d_gene: NA; CDR3nt: TGCGCCAGCAGCTTGATCGCCGGGGAGCTGTTTTTT; CDR3aa: CASSLIAGELFF
j_gene: TRBJ2-1; abundance: once; len: 16; v_gene: TRBV2; d_gene: TRBD1; CDR3nt: TGTGCCAGCAGACGCCCCGGGACAGGTCCCTACAATGAGCAGTTCTTC; CDR3aa: CASRRPGTGPYNEQFF
j_gene: TRBJ2-7; abundance: NA; len: 16; v_gene: TRBV11-2; d_gene: TRBD1; CDR3nt: TGTGCCAGCAGCCTCATAACGACAGGGGAATCCTACGAGCAGTACTTC; CDR3aa: CASSLITTGESYEQYF
j_gene: TRBJ2-3; abundance: NA; len: 19; v_gene: TRBV9; d_gene: TRBD2; CDR3nt: TGTGCCAGCAGCCCAGGGGCTAGCGGGGGGGCCGTTGGTACAGATACGCAGTATTTT; CDR3aa: CASSPGASGGAVGTDTQYF
j_gene: TRBJ1-4; abundance: NA; len: 15; v_gene: TRBV6-5; d_gene: TRBD1; CDR3nt: TGTGCCAGCAGTAACGACAGGGCAACTAATGAAAAACTGTTTTTT; CDR3aa: CASSNDRATNEKLFF
j_gene: TRBJ2-2; abundance: NA; len: 16; v_gene: TRBV6-1; d_gene: TRBD1; CDR3nt: TGTGCCAGCAGTGTACGGACAGGGAGGAACACCGGGGAGCTGTTTTTT; CDR3aa: CASSVRTGRNTGELFF
j_gene: TRBJ2-7; abundance: NA; len: 13; v_gene: TRBV28; d_gene: NA; CDR3nt: TGTGCCAGCAGTTTTTCAGGGGCCCACGAGCAGTACTTC; CDR3aa: CASSFSGAHEQYF
j_gene: TRBJ2-3; abundance: NA; len: 18; v_gene: TRBV4-3; d_gene: TRBD1; CDR3nt: TGCGCCAGCAGGTCAGAGACCACCGCGGGACAGGGAGCAGATACGCAGTATTTT; CDR3aa: CASRSETTAGQGADTQYF
j_gene: TRBJ2-3; abundance: NA; len: 17; v_gene: TRBV7-8; d_gene: NA; CDR3nt: TGTGCCAGCAGCTTAGAAGAGGCGCGGCCGGACACAGATACGCAGTATTTT; CDR3aa: CASSLEEARPDTDTQYF
j_gene: TRBJ2-7; abundance: NA; len: 13; v_gene: TRBV30; d_gene: NA; CDR3nt: TGTGCCTGGAGGGGCTTTAGCTCCTACGAGCAGTACTTC; CDR3aa: CAWRGFSSYEQYF